A selection of T cell receptor beta chains follows, all from one sample in a study of T cells after yellow fever vaccination. One entry per CDR3 protein results from TCRdb running MiXCR on the 5' RACE reads. The sample holds under 250,000 distinct CDR3 sequences, less than 9% seen once. The material sequenced was CD4+ T cells sorted from PBMCs, taken 15 days after the yellow fever booster vaccination. All receptors come from a man in his thirties or forties who received the YFV17D yellow fever vaccine. Both conserved end residues are trimmed from each CDR3.

TRBJ1-1,TRBV27,ASSVTGNPNTEAF
TRBJ2-7,TRBV29-1,SVERLAGSSEQY
TRBJ1-2,TRBV14,ASSQLRNYGYT
TRBJ1-2,TRBV20-1,SAKDKIYGYT
TRBJ2-4,TRBV25-1,ASSGDRGHIQY
TRBJ2-5,TRBV28,ASSSSDVQETQY
TRBJ2-2,TRBV7-9,ASSLVREATGELF
TRBJ2-3,TRBV7-2,ASSLQAGGPLNTQY
TRBJ1-5,TRBV20-1,SATKPSDSNQPQH
TRBJ2-1,TRBV5-4,ASSLWYRSLSSYNEQF